This T cell receptor beta chain was documented in a study of human T cells and chemical hapten exposure. Whole-study results and caveats: Controls formed significantly fewer large CDR3 similarity clusters than expanded TCRs did.

V dropped 7 bases and J dropped 4 bases, with 8 bases sitting between them. The CDR3 contains 11 residues. This clonotype was counted a few times. Its antigen is unidentified. Indicated time point: pre-sensitization, week 0. Sample treatment: therapeutic diphenylcyclopropenone sensitization with weekly scalp DPC. Blood draws came before every patch-test application. Single cDNA molecules in the library carried unique molecular identifiers attached during preparation. TCRdb reprocessed the RACE reads with MiXCR, giving one entry per CDR3 protein. The table lists 60,000 to 75,000 distinct CDR3 sequences, about 7% of them singletons.

The rearrangement joins TRBV12-3 or TRBV12-4 to TRBJ2-7, with D maybe TRBD2 (6 bases). This clonotype originated in a woman aged 30 to 39 with alopecia areata. Some clones in this sample may be carry-over from other donors' samples. The sample in question was whole blood, obtained in connection with sensitization to the hapten diphenylcyclopropenone (DPC). CDR3 DNA sequence: TGTGCCAGCAATCGGGGGTACGAGCAGTACTTC. Protein sequence: CASNRGYEQYF.